This passage covers 10 T cell receptor beta chains from one sample sequenced in a study of T cell responses to AZD1222 COVID-19 vaccine. Generated by immunoSEQ multiplex PCR, the TCRdb table keeps only in-frame clones and is missing some. This table holds 150,000 to 200,000 clones, around 94% found once. Sequenced here: peripheral blood, sampled on day 0 of AZD1222 vaccination. All receptors come from an adult in good health.

This chain connects TRBV10-3 to TRBJ1-4; D perhaps matches TRBD1 (5 bases). Germline V gene lookup returns CDR1 ENHRY and CDR2 SYGVKD. V lost 6 bases, J lost 8 bases, and 19 bases lay in between. The CDR3 runs to 15 residues. Here the CDR3 DNA reads TGTGCCATCAGCCCCGGTAGAAGCAGGGACGAAAAACTGTTTTTT. Translation: CAISPGRSRDEKLFF.

V is TRBV28 and J is TRBJ2-7; unclear D gene. The V end was cut by 1 base, the J end by 5 bases, with 12 bases between. The CDR3 covers 14 residues. CDR1 is MDHEN and CDR2 is SYDVKM in the germline V gene. In nucleotides, the CDR3 is TGTGCCAGCAGTTTATTCAGGAGCATGGACGAGCAGTACTTC. Its protein product is CASSLFRSMDEQYF.

The chain uses TRBV10-1 and TRBJ1-1, with unresolved D. This CDR3 contains 12 residues. Germline V gene sequence: CDR1 WNHNN, CDR2 SYGVQD (reference sequence). Trimming pared 5 bases from V and 1 base from J, leaving 5 bases between. The CDR3 spells CASSKQNTEAFF. CDR3 in DNA: TGCGCCAGCAGTAAACAGAACACTGAAGCTTTCTTT.

The J gene is TRBJ1-1, the V gene TRBV20-1, with unresolved D. CDR3 length: 15 amino acids. Deletions cut 3 bases from V and 0 bases from J, with 14 bases between. Germline CDR1 is DFQATT and CDR2 is SNEGSKA (reference sequence). CDR3 DNA: TGCAGTGCTAGTCCCTCATGGGCCTTGAACACTGAAGCTTTCTTT. This codes for CSASPSWALNTEAFF.

This rearrangement joins TRBV28 to TRBJ2-7; 10 nucleotides align to TRBD1. Germline V gene sequence: CDR1 MDHEN, CDR2 SYDVKM. V dropped 3 bases and J dropped 0; count of bases not matched to a gene: 2. The CDR3 has 15 residues. This CDR3 is CASSFGDRGSYEQYF. DNA for the CDR3: TGTGCCAGCAGTTTCGGGGACAGGGGCTCCTACGAGCAGTACTTC. Full variable domain (outside the CDR3, taken from reference TRBV28 and TRBJ2-7): DVKVTQSSRYLVKRTGEKVFLECVQDMDHENMFWYRQDPGLGLRLIYFSYDVKMKEKGDIPEGYSVSREKKERFSLILESASTNQTSMYLCASSFGDRGSYEQYFGPGTRLTVT.

The CDR3 sequence is CASSLNRGTAGGDEKLFF. In nucleotides, the CDR3 is TGTGCCAGCAGCTTGAACCGGGGGACCGCTGGGGGTGATGAAAAACTGTTTTTT. The rearrangement links TRBV5-5 to TRBJ1-4; tentative D call: TRBD1 (5 bases). The CDR3 extends over 18 amino acids. Between the trimmed V and J ends, which lost 1 base and 6 bases, there was a span of 22 bases. Germline V CDR1 and CDR2: SGHKS, YYEKEE (reference sequence).

This clone appeared once. The J gene is TRBJ2-1, the V gene TRBV15, with a possible D match to TRBD2 (6 bases). CDR1 LNHNV and CDR2 YYDKDF come from the germline V gene (reference sequence). V lost 4 bases to trimming and J lost 10 bases, with 17 bases between them. This CDR3 comprises 14 residues. CDR3 bases: TGTGCCACCAGCAAGGAGGGACTTCGTTCAGAGCAGTTCTTC. Its protein product is CATSKEGLRSEQFF.

The V call is TRBV25-1, the J call TRBJ2-5; D could derive from TRBD1 or TRBD2 (5 bases each). Germline CDR1 MGHDK, CDR2 SYGVNS. Trimming shortened V by 3 bases and J by 5 bases, and 19 bases separated the two germline ends. The CDR3 is 16 residues long. As DNA, the CDR3 is TGTGCCAGCAGTGACCCCTCGGGACCCACGCTGGAGACCCAGTACTTC. Its translation is CASSDPSGPTLETQYF.

The V and J genes are TRBV18 and TRBJ2-1; TRBD2 aligns across 11 bases. The CDR3 loop spans 15 amino acids. J lost 5 bases, V lost 6 bases, and 6 bases had no gene match. CDR1 is KGHSH and CDR2 is LQKENI in the germline V gene. The CDR3 nucleotides read TGTGCCAGCTCGCGCCAGACTAGCGGGGACAATGAGCAGTTCTTC. Residues: CASSRQTSGDNEQFF. Full variable domain (missing parts from reference TRBV18 and TRBJ2-1): NAGVMQNPRHLVRRRGQEARLRCSPMKGHSHVYWYRQLPEEGLKFMVYLQKENIIDESGMPKERFSAEFPKEGPSILRIQQVVRGDSAAYFCASSRQTSGDNEQFFGPGTRLTVL.

This clone has more than one count but fewer than ten. The J gene is TRBJ2-3, the V gene TRBV6-4; D gene ambiguous. Germline CDR1 MRHNA, CDR2 SNTAGT. V dropped 2 bases and J dropped 4 bases, with 7 bases sitting between them. CDR3 size: 13 residues. This CDR3 is CASSDQASDTQYF. CDR3 bases: TGTGCCAGCAGTGACCAAGCGTCAGATACGCAGTATTTT.